These 20 T cell receptor beta chains came from one sample sequenced in a study of OX40 agonist ivuxolimab in advanced cancers. The protocol was immunoSEQ multiplex PCR, while the TCRdb copy is restricted to in-frame clones and leaves out a portion. The table has about 45,000 clones, 88% seen once. Sequencing used CD4+ or CD8+ T cells sorted from blood, obtained in a trial of the OX40 agonist ivuxolimab. The receptors originated from an adult with an advanced solid tumor such as melanoma, head and neck, liver or kidney cancer.

This sequence joins TRBV19 and TRBJ2-1, with 7 bases matching TRBD2. The CDR3 is 16 amino acids. The germline gives CDR1 LNHDA, CDR2 SQIVND (reference sequence). J lost 7 bases, V lost 3 bases, and 12 bases had no gene match. For the CDR3, the DNA is TGTGCCAGTAGTATTCGGGCGGGAGCGGTGAGTAATGAGCAGTTCTTC. This encodes CASSIRAGAVSNEQFF.

The V call is TRBV4-1, the J call TRBJ1-3, with D unresolved. The germline V and J ends were trimmed by 4 bases and 1 base, with 14 bases remaining between them. CDR1 is MGHRA and CDR2 is YSYEKL in the germline V gene. This CDR3 region has 16 residues. The CDR3 protein is CASSPAQVGSGNTIYF. The CDR3 region has the DNA TGCGCCAGCAGCCCAGCGCAGGTGGGTTCTGGAAACACCATATATTTT.

This chain uses TRBV27 with TRBJ2-2; 11 positions agree with TRBD2. J lost 8 bases, V lost 6 bases, and 8 bases had no gene match. The CDR3 has 15 residues. Germline V gene sequence: CDR1 MNHEY, CDR2 SMNVEV (reference sequence). The CDR3 nucleotides are TGTGCCAGCAGCAAAATGACTAGCGGGATTGGGGAGCTGTTTTTT. Amino acid sequence: CASSKMTSGIGELFF.

This rearrangement joins TRBV10-2 to TRBJ2-7; 13 positions match TRBD2. CDR1 is WSHSY and CDR2 is SAAADI in the germline V gene. There are 16 residues in the CDR3. V shed 6 bases, J shed 1 base, and the junction held 6 bases outside the gene matches. CDR3 sequence: CASRSGTSGVSYEQYF. CDR3 nucleotides: TGCGCCAGCAGATCCGGGACTAGCGGGGTTTCCTACGAGCAGTACTTC.

The CDR3 region has the DNA TGTGCCAGCACGCGGACTAGCGGGAATAACAATGAGCAGTTCTTC. It specifies CASTRTSGNNNEQFF. The genes are TRBV6-1 and TRBJ2-1; TRBD2 matches 12 bases. This CDR3 spans 15 amino acids. Germline CDR1 MNHNS, CDR2 SASEGT. V trimming: 7 bases; J trimming: 5 bases; junction bases outside the gene matches: 6.

The chain recombines TRBV19 with TRBJ2-6; TRBD1 or TRBD2 may be the D gene (5 bases each). V lost 5 bases and J lost 0, with 11 bases in between. Germline V gene lookup returns CDR1 LNHDA and CDR2 SQIVND (reference sequence). This CDR3 has 16 residues. For the CDR3, the DNA is TGTGCCAGTAGTCAGGGACGGAACTCTGGGGCCAACGTCCTGACTTTC. This gives the protein CASSQGRNSGANVLTF.

As DNA, the CDR3 is TGCGCCAGCAGCTTATCTGGTTTCTCTGGAAACACCATATATTTT. Translating it yields CASSLSGFSGNTIYF. V gene TRBV5-1 combines with J gene TRBJ1-3; D is undetermined. The CDR3 is 15 amino acids. Germline V lookup: CDR1 SGHRS, CDR2 YFSETQ. With 2 bases removed from V and 0 bases from J, the gap between germline ends came to 9 bases.

This sequence joins TRBV2 and TRBJ2-2; 15 nucleotides match TRBD2. Per germline, CDR1 SNHLY and CDR2 FYNNEI. The ends lost 11 bases at V and 7 bases at J; junction bases unmatched: 11. The CDR3 consists of 16 residues. CDR3 nucleotide sequence: TGTGCCGGCGCCGGGACTAGCGGGAGGCAAGGCGGGGAGCTGTTTTTT. This codes for CAGAGTSGRQGGELFF.

The chain recombines TRBV28 with TRBJ1-2, with D hard to call. CDR3 length: 14 amino acids. Germline CDR1 is MDHEN and CDR2 is SYDVKM. V was cut by 6 bases and J by 2 bases, with 13 bases left in between. This CDR3 reads CASRLGSGNYGYTF. The CDR3 nucleotides read TGTGCCAGCAGACTAGGATCTGGAAACTATGGCTACACCTTC.

This clone showed up just a few times. The genes are TRBV18 and TRBJ2-3; D unresolved. The CDR3 has 16 residues. Deletions cut 0 bases from V and 6 bases from J, with 16 bases between. The germline CDR1 and CDR2 sequences are KGHSH and LQKENI. In DNA form, the CDR3 reads TGTGCCAGCTCACCACCGATTACTATCCTGGATGATACGCAGTATTTT. Protein product: CASSPPITILDDTQYF.

The chain combines TRBV4-3 with TRBJ2-6, with TRBD1 matching 12 bases. Germline CDR1 reads LGHNA; CDR2 reads YSLEER. The CDR3 totals 19 residues. The V gene end was trimmed by 1 base and the J gene end by 1 base; junction bases not matched to a gene: 5. Written as DNA, the CDR3 is TGCGCCAGCAGCCAAGGCACGGGACAGGGGGCTTCTGGGGCCAACGTCCTGACTTTC. Residues: CASSQGTGQGASGANVLTF.

The chain carries TRBV11-2 and TRBJ2-5; D may be TRBD2 (6 bases). Germline V gene data show CDR1 as SGHAT and CDR2 as FQNNGV. This CDR3 spans 15 amino acids. V dropped 5 bases and J dropped 5 bases, with 18 bases sitting between them. The CDR3 reads CASSPRIGGRETQYF. As DNA, the CDR3 is TGTGCCAGCAGCCCTCGAATCGGGGGTCGCGAGACCCAGTACTTC.

V and J are TRBV28 and TRBJ2-5; the D gene is possibly TRBD1 (7 bases). CDR1 is MDHEN, CDR2 SYDVKM, per germline. The CDR3 sequence is 13 residues long. V was cut by 4 bases and J by 5 bases, with 11 bases left in between. CDR3 in amino acids: CASSSGGKETQYF. CDR3 sequence (DNA): TGTGCCAGCAGTTCAGGGGGGAAGGAGACCCAGTACTTC.

The chain links TRBV6-5 to TRBJ2-7; 15 bases are a match to TRBD2. The CDR3 totals 13 residues. V dropped 4 bases and J dropped 12; count of bases not matched to a gene: 4. CDR1 is MNHEY and CDR2 is SVGAGI in the germline V gene. The CDR3 DNA follows: TGTGCCAGCAGTTCCGGGACTAGCGGGAGGAGGTACTTC. It codes for CASSSGTSGRRYF.

To note about this clone: One junction end does not reproduce the germline sequence, and a read error may be involved. This chain links TRBV7-7 with TRBJ2-1; 12 nucleotides match TRBD1. The CDR3 runs to 15 residues. CDR1 SSHAT and CDR2 FNYEAQ come from the germline V gene (reference sequence). CDR3: CASSRDRGPGNEQFF. The CDR3 DNA reads as TGTGCTAGCAGCCGGGACAGGGGGCCTGGCAATGAGCAGTTCTTC.

This clone came up a few times. V gene TRBV9 combines with J gene TRBJ1-3; D unresolved. V lost 0 bases and J 4 bases, leaving 8 bases between the germline ends. Germline assignment: CDR1 SGDLS and CDR2 YYNGEE. The CDR3 loop spans 14 amino acids. In DNA, the CDR3 is TGTGCCAGCAGCGTAGAAACAGCCGGAAACACCATATATTTT. Its protein is CASSVETAGNTIYF.

V gene TRBV5-1 combines with J gene TRBJ1-1; TRBD1 matches 8 bases. The germline V gene has CDR1 SGHRS and CDR2 YFSETQ. This CDR3 is built from 15 residues. The V segment lost 4 bases and the J segment 1 base; nucleotides outside the gene matches: 6. CDR3 region: CASSNRGQGNTEAFF. DNA for the CDR3: TGCGCCAGCAGCAATCGCGGACAGGGGAACACTGAAGCTTTCTTT.

A remark on this clone: The same CDR3 is also encoded by other DNA sequences in this sample. The DNA of the CDR3 is TGTGCCAGCAGCCGTACAGTAGACTATGGCTACACCTTC. Amino acids: CASSRTVDYGYTF. The chain combines TRBV7-2 with TRBJ1-2; D gene ambiguous. Germline lookup yields CDR1 SGHTA and CDR2 FQGNSA. The CDR3 totals 13 residues. The V end lost 5 bases, the J end lost 3 bases, and 10 bases lay between the germline ends.

The J gene is TRBJ2-7, the V gene TRBV7-3, with 11 nucleotides matching TRBD1. The CDR3 is 14 amino acids. CDR1 SGHTA and CDR2 FQGTGA come from the germline V gene. V dropped 5 bases and J dropped 2; count of bases not matched to a gene: 2. CDR3 sequence (DNA): TGTGCCAGCAGCGCGGACAGGGGGCCCTACGAGCAGTACTTC. It is translated as CASSADRGPYEQYF. The variable domain in full, with the rest retrieved from reference TRBV7-3 and TRBJ2-7, is GAGVSQTPSNKVTEKGKYVELRCDPISGHTALYWYRQSLGQGPEFLIYFQGTGAADDSGLPNDRFFAVRPEGSVSTLKIQRTERGDSAVYLCASSADRGPYEQYFGPGTRLTVT.

The chain has TRBV27 and TRBJ2-7; 12 bases align to TRBD2. The trim removed 2 bases at V and 9 bases at J, leaving 8 bases unmatched. This CDR3 has 15 residues. CDR1 and CDR2 (germline): MNHEY, SMNVEV (reference sequence). The chain's CDR3 is CASSLKGLAGRRQYF. The CDR3 nucleotides read TGTGCCAGCAGTTTAAAGGGACTAGCGGGCCGGCGGCAGTACTTC.